These 8 T cell receptor beta chains were all obtained from the same sample, sequenced in a study of cytotoxic CD8 clonotypes in ibrutinib-treated CLL. The repertoire was sequenced with immunoSEQ multiplex PCR; TCRdb's copy has only in-frame clones and lacks some. The table includes about 68,000 clones, roughly 72% detected once. The sample was PBMCs, taken after 12 months of ibrutinib treatment. The receptor source for this set is a human donor with chronic lymphocytic leukemia.

The chain combines TRBV28 with TRBJ2-7, with 12 bases identical to TRBD1. CDR1 is MDHEN and CDR2 is SYDVKM in the germline V gene. The CDR3 has 15 amino acids. V lost 2 bases, J lost 5 bases, and 4 bases stayed unmatched. CDR3 nucleotides: TGTGCCAGCAGTTTACGGGACAGGGGGCTACACGAGCAGTACTTC. This codes for CASSLRDRGLHEQYF.

This clone was counted at least ten times. The rearrangement links TRBV25-1 to TRBJ2-2; 9 bases match TRBD1. Germline values: CDR1 MGHDK, CDR2 SYGVNS. This CDR3 spans 17 amino acids. Trimming at V came to 4 bases and at J to 1 base, leaving 7 bases not matched to a gene. The CDR3 region is CASSATSGQGNTGELFF. The CDR3, as DNA: TGTGCCAGCAGTGCTACTTCGGGACAGGGGAACACCGGGGAGCTGTTTTTT.

This chain joins TRBV5-4 and TRBJ2-7, with 8 bases identical to TRBD1. Germline-derived CDR1 and CDR2 are SGHNT and YYREEE (reference sequence). With V trimmed by 4 bases and J by 0 bases, 3 bases remained unmatched. The CDR3 consists of 14 residues. This CDR3 reads CASSRTGNSYEQYF. In nucleotides, the CDR3 is TGTGCCAGCAGCCGGACAGGGAACTCCTACGAGCAGTACTTC.

The genes are TRBV19 and TRBJ2-1; 7 bases map to TRBD2. From germline, CDR1 is LNHDA and CDR2 SQIVND (reference sequence). With V trimmed by 5 bases and J by 5 bases, 6 bases remained unmatched. The CDR3 extends over 14 amino acids. DNA for the CDR3: TGTGCCAGTAGTCGGGCTAGCGGAAACAATGAGCAGTTCTTC. Translated: CASSRASGNNEQFF.

There are a few counts of this clone. This chain links TRBV18 with TRBJ2-5; 9 bases are shared with TRBD2. Germline V gene data show CDR1 as KGHSH and CDR2 as LQKENI. The V gene end was trimmed by 8 bases and the J gene end by 5 bases; junction bases not matched to a gene: 6. The CDR3 sequence is 13 residues long. The CDR3 DNA reads as TGTGCCAGCGTGCCTAGCGGGGATGAGACCCAGTACTTC. It yields the protein CASVPSGDETQYF.

The J gene is TRBJ2-2, the V gene TRBV30; D not certain. With 0 bases removed from V and 4 bases from J, the gap between germline ends came to 3 bases. Germline loops: CDR1 GTSNPN, CDR2 SVGIG (reference sequence). The length of the CDR3 is 12 residues. In DNA, the CDR3 is TGTGCCTGGAGTGTAAGCACCGGGGAGCTGTTTTTT. Its translation is CAWSVSTGELFF.

This chain joins TRBV28 and TRBJ1-4; D is unclear. Trimming shortened V by 5 bases and J by 8 bases, and 9 bases separated the two germline ends. The CDR3 covers 12 residues. Germline V gene sequence: CDR1 MDHEN, CDR2 SYDVKM. CDR3 DNA sequence: TGTGCCAGCAGTACCTTAATCGAAAAACTGTTTTTT. It yields the protein CASSTLIEKLFF.

The rearrangement joins TRBV30 to TRBJ2-5, with D maybe TRBD1 (6 bases). Trimming left V 0 bases short and J 1 base short, with 9 bases between. Per the germline V gene, CDR1 is GTSNPN and CDR2 is SVGIG (reference sequence). This CDR3 has 14 residues. The CDR3 coding sequence is TGTGCCTGGAGTGTATTACAGGGCCAAGAGACCCAGTACTTC. This encodes CAWSVLQGQETQYF.